The clone carrying this T cell receptor beta chain was recorded a few times. The PCR had 60 Vbeta and 13 Jbeta primers. Sequenced by immunoSEQ multiplex PCR; TCRdb stores in-frame clones only, minus some. This table has some 190,000 clones, 85% appearing once. These data belong to a study of cytomegalovirus exposure and HLA in healthy donors. The CDR3 loop spans 16 amino acids. V gene TRBV21-1 combines with J gene TRBJ1-5; the table names TRBD1, a call not compared with the DNA. TRBV21-1 is a pseudogene locus. The sequencing sample was made of PBMCs. This receptor was taken from a boy between 2 and 10 years old in good health and CMV-seronegative. The DNA for the CDR3 is TGTGCCAGCAGCAAAGCTGCCGGGACAGAGAATCAGCCCCAGCATTTT. Amino acid sequence: CASSKAAGTENQPQHF.